The T cell receptor beta chain described here comes from a study of blood T cells in healthy people across ages. All donors came from Russia, were Caucasian and healthy, and spanned ages roughly 6 to 100. Then a second PCR, running about 6 to 12 cycles, was carried out with a sample-barcoded 5' primer and a J-beta primer mix. TCRdb itself ran the 5' RACE reads through MiXCR, one entry per CDR3 protein. Found here are about 1,800,000 distinct CDR3 sequences, roughly 28% of them singletons; the top ten hold 6.5% to 8.5%. Study findings and constraints: The donors' CMV status was not determined, possibly confounding changes in expanded clonotypes. Age brought a roughly linear fall in TCR beta diversity measured per million T cells.

This clonotype showed up just once. Its antigen is unidentified. The CDR3 spans 13 residues. Trimming removed 3 bases from V and 0 bases from J, with 8 bases in between. CDR1 DFQATT and CDR2 SNEGSKA come from the germline V gene (reference sequence). Sequencing was done on a sample of blood. J is TRBJ2-5 and V is TRBV20-1, with unresolved D. The TCR was taken from a woman under 40 in good health. CDR3 loop: CSARMRHQETQYF. The CDR3 region has the DNA TGCAGTGCTAGGATGCGGCACCAAGAGACCCAGTACTTC.